This TCR beta chain was identified during a study of blood T cell repertoires in COVID-19. CDR3 size: 15 residues. Germline V gene sequence: CDR1 MDHEN, CDR2 SYDVKM. Produced via immunoSEQ multiplex PCR; TCRdb's table is partial and in-frame only. Of about 64,000 clones in the sample, 70% to 90% were seen once. This sequence joins TRBV28 and TRBJ2-7; D perhaps matches TRBD1 (5 bases). The specimen sequenced was peripheral blood. This sequence originates from a middle-aged man with acute or convalescent COVID-19. The CDR3 nucleotides read TGTGCGATCAGAAAAGACAGCCCGCTCTCCTACGAGCAGTACTTC. The encoded protein is CAIRKDSPLSYEQYF. Together with reference TRBV28 and TRBJ2-7, the CDR3 gives the full variable domain: DVKVTQSSRYLVKRTGEKVFLECVQDMDHENMFWYRQDPGLGLRLIYFSYDVKMKEKGDIPEGYSVSREKKERFSLILESASTNQTSMYLCAIRKDSPLSYEQYFGPGTRLTVT.